The clone carrying this T cell receptor (beta chain) was seen ten or more times. Its matching antigen is unknown. MiXCR was run by TCRdb on the 5' RACE reads, yielding one entry per CDR3 protein. Counted here are about 57,000 distinct CDR3 sequences, 26% occurring once; the ten biggest clones make up less than 2.5%. The CDR3 is 13 residues long. V was clipped by 2 bases and J by 0 bases, with 5 bases between them. Per the germline V gene, CDR1 is SGHNT and CDR2 is YYREEE (reference sequence). Tregs were sorted as CD4+CD25+CD127-/low cells. Broader study findings: Tumor memory CD4+ T cell TCR gene usage clustered with blood and lymph node memory CD4+ cells and lymph node naive CD4+ cells. Greatest tumor Treg TCR overlap was with tumor naive CD4+ cells.

Sequencing was performed on tumor-infiltrating Tregs sorted from the breast tumor. This receptor was obtained from a female donor with breast cancer. V and J are TRBV5-4 and TRBJ1-2; D is unresolved. The CDR3 nucleotides read TGTGCCAGCAGCTTACAAGCTAACTATGGCTACACCTTC. The encoded protein is CASSLQANYGYTF.